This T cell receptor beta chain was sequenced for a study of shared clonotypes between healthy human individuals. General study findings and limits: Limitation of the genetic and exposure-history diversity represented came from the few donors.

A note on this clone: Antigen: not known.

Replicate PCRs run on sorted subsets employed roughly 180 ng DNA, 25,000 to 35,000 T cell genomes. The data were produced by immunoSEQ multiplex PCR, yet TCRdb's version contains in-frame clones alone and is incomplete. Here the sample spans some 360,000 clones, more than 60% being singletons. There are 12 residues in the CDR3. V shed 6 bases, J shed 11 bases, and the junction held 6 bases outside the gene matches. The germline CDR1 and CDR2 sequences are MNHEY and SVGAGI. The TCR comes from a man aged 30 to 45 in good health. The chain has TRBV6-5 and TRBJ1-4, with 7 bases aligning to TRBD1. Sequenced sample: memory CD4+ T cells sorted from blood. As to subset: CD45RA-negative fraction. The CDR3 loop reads CASSTGVGKLFF. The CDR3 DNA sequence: TGTGCCAGCAGCACAGGGGTTGGGAAACTGTTTTTT.